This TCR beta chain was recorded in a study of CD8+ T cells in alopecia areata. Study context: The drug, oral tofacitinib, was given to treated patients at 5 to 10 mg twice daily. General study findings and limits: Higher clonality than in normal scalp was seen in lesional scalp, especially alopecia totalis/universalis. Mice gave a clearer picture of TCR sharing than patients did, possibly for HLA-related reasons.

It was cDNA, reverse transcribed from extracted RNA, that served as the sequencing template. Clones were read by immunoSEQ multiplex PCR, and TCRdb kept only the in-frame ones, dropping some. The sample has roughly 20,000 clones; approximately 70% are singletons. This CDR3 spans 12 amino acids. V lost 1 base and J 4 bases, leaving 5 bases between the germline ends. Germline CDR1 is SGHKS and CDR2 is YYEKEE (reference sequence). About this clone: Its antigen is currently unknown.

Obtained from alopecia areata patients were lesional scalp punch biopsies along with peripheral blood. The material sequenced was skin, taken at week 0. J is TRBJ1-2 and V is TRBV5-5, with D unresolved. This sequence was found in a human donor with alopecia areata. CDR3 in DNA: TGTGCCAGCAGCTTGCCAGTCTATGGCTACACCTTC. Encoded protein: CASSLPVYGYTF.